The 13 T cell receptor beta chains presented below share a single source sample, sequenced in a study of T cells after posttransplantation cyclophosphamide. Sequenced by immunoSEQ multiplex PCR; TCRdb stores in-frame clones only, minus some. The repertoire holds tens of thousands of clones, with roughly 97% as singletons. Cells defined as naive were viable CD3+CD4+ or CD3+CD8+ and CCR7+CD45RA+CD45RO-CD95-CD27+CD28+. The sequenced sample consisted of naive CD4+ T cells sorted from PBMCs. All receptors come from a man in his fifties or sixties in good health, CMV-negative, and a related stem cell transplant donor.

The gene calls are TRBV4-3 and TRBJ1-1; D uncertain. Germline assignment: CDR1 LGHNA and CDR2 YSLEER. The CDR3 consists of 14 residues. Trimming stripped 2 bases from V and 5 bases from J, with 12 bases between. CDR3 sequence (DNA): TGCGCCAGCAGCCAAAGAGGGTTGGGGACTGAAGCTTTCTTT. It yields the protein CASSQRGLGTEAFF.

This chain joins TRBV6-5 and TRBJ1-5; D is possibly TRBD1 (5 bases). Germline CDR1 is MNHEY and CDR2 is SVGAGI. This CDR3 is 13 amino acids long. Trimming pared 8 bases from V and 3 bases from J, leaving 11 bases between. Here the CDR3 DNA reads TGTGCCAGCTGTCGGACAATCAATCAGCCCCAGCATTTT. Translation: CASCRTINQPQHF.

The chain couples TRBV5-1 to TRBJ1-3; D possibly corresponds to TRBD1 (6 bases). Germline CDR1 is SGHRS and CDR2 is YFSETQ. The CDR3 sequence is 15 residues long. Between the trimmed V and J ends, which lost 3 bases and 0 bases, there was a span of 10 bases. CDR3 sequence: CASSSQGVSGNTIYF. The CDR3 region has the DNA TGCGCCAGCAGCTCACAGGGAGTCTCTGGAAACACCATATATTTT.

The chain links TRBV29-1 to TRBJ2-5; TRBD2 might be the D (5 bases). This CDR3 region has 10 residues. Germline assignment: CDR1 SQVTM and CDR2 ANQGSEA. Trimming cost V 4 bases and J 5 bases, with 5 bases left between them. CDR3 region: CSVAGETQYF. In DNA form, the CDR3 reads TGCAGCGTTGCGGGGGAGACCCAGTACTTC.

The rearrangement links TRBV30 to TRBJ2-5, with 11 bases fitting TRBD2. Germline V CDR1 and CDR2: GTSNPN, SVGIG (reference sequence). Trimming at V came to 8 bases and at J to 5 bases, leaving 7 bases not matched to a gene. The CDR3 spans 13 residues. The CDR3 sequence is CARTSGSVETQYF. The CDR3, as DNA: TGTGCCCGAACTAGCGGGAGTGTTGAGACCCAGTACTTC.

The chain links TRBV7-9 to TRBJ2-1; the D gene is possibly TRBD1 (6 bases). The germline gives CDR1 SEHNR, CDR2 FQNEAQ (reference sequence). Trimming stripped 1 base from V and 3 bases from J, with 10 bases between. The CDR3 totals 15 residues. CDR3 DNA: TGTGCCAGCAGCTTAGTAATAGGGGGCTACAATGAGCAGTTCTTC. It encodes CASSLVIGGYNEQFF.

The chain is built from TRBV5-1 and TRBJ2-5; 9 positions agree with TRBD1. With V trimmed by 4 bases and J by 4 bases, 5 bases remained unmatched. CDR1 is SGHRS and CDR2 is YFSETQ in the germline V gene. There are 14 residues in the CDR3. CDR3 in amino acids: CASSPGTGLETQYF. CDR3 nucleotide sequence: TGCGCCAGCAGCCCCGGGACAGGGTTAGAGACCCAGTACTTC.

CDR3 sequence (DNA): TGTGCCAGTAGTTTCAGGGCCGGTGGCACTGAAGCTTTCTTT. This translates into CASSFRAGGTEAFF. This sequence joins TRBV19 and TRBJ1-1, with D tentatively TRBD1 (5 bases). The V and J ends lost 5 bases and 4 bases respectively, with 14 bases between them. The CDR3 contains 14 residues. Germline loops: CDR1 LNHDA, CDR2 SQIVND (reference sequence).

The V and J genes are TRBV5-6 and TRBJ1-2; TRBD1 matches 8 bases. From germline, CDR1 is SGHDT and CDR2 YYEEEE. V dropped 7 bases and J dropped 4; count of bases not matched to a gene: 18. There are 17 residues in the CDR3. The CDR3 nucleotides are TGTGCCAGCCGGAAACAGGGGGTATTTTCCTCTGGCTATGGCTACACCTTC. Translating gives CASRKQGVFSSGYGYTF.

The chain uses TRBV23-1 and TRBJ2-7; a weak D match, TRBD1 (6 bases). TRBV23-1 is flagged as an ORF with uncertain function. The length of the CDR3 is 12 residues. Trimming removed 7 bases at V and 5 bases at J, with 12 bases between. CDR3 in amino acids: CASNRDRDEQYF. The DNA of the CDR3 is TGCGCCAGCAACAGGGATAGGGACGAGCAGTACTTC.

The chain uses TRBV18 and TRBJ1-4, with 8 bases matching TRBD1. The CDR3 contains 18 residues. Per germline, CDR1 KGHSH and CDR2 LQKENI. The V segment lost 2 bases and the J segment 7 bases; nucleotides outside the gene matches: 15. Here the CDR3 DNA reads TGTGCCAGCTCACCATACCGGGACAGGCTTAAGGGGAGTGAAAAACTGTTTTTT. The encoded protein is CASSPYRDRLKGSEKLFF.

The genes are TRBV5-1 and TRBJ2-3, with D possibly matching TRBD2 (5 bases). Germline lookup yields CDR1 SGHRS and CDR2 YFSETQ. The V gene lost 7 bases and the J gene lost 5 bases, with 23 bases spanning the gap. The CDR3 has 16 residues. The CDR3 nucleotides are TGCGCCAGCGTCCCCGACGGACCTCTACGGGGAGATACGCAGTATTTT. It encodes CASVPDGPLRGDTQYF.

The chain links TRBV28 to TRBJ1-6; D not resolved. Germline values: CDR1 MDHEN, CDR2 SYDVKM. The V gene lost 5 bases and the J gene lost 10 bases, with 12 bases spanning the gap. The CDR3 has 13 amino acids. In DNA form, the CDR3 reads TGTGCCAGCAGTCACTTACTCTTGTCACCCCTCCACTTT. Its translation is CASSHLLLSPLHF.